This TCR beta chain was documented in a study of yellow fever vaccine responses in identical twins. Whole-study findings and limits: It has been reported that, in twins, the vaccine T cell response seemed partly convergent and partly personalized.

This clonotype showed up just once. What it binds is unknown. Germline loops: CDR1 SQVTM, CDR2 ANQGSEA. The ends were cut back, 0 bases at V and 0 bases at J, with 13 bases in the middle. This CDR3 has 16 residues. Using its own MiXCR run on the RT-PCR reads, TCRdb lists one record per CDR3 protein. The repertoire holds tens of thousands of distinct CDR3 sequences, with under 85% as singletons. Sequences were derived from T cells from blood (PBMCs), unsorted or a sorted subset (not recorded which), sampled before or after yellow fever vaccination (not recorded which). The genes are TRBV29-1 and TRBJ2-3; D unresolved. The sequence came from a woman aged 18-30 years who received the yellow fever vaccine. The CDR3 DNA reads TGCAGCGTTGAAGATTGGGCGGTCGGGAGCACAGATACGCAGTATTTT. As protein: CSVEDWAVGSTDTQYF.